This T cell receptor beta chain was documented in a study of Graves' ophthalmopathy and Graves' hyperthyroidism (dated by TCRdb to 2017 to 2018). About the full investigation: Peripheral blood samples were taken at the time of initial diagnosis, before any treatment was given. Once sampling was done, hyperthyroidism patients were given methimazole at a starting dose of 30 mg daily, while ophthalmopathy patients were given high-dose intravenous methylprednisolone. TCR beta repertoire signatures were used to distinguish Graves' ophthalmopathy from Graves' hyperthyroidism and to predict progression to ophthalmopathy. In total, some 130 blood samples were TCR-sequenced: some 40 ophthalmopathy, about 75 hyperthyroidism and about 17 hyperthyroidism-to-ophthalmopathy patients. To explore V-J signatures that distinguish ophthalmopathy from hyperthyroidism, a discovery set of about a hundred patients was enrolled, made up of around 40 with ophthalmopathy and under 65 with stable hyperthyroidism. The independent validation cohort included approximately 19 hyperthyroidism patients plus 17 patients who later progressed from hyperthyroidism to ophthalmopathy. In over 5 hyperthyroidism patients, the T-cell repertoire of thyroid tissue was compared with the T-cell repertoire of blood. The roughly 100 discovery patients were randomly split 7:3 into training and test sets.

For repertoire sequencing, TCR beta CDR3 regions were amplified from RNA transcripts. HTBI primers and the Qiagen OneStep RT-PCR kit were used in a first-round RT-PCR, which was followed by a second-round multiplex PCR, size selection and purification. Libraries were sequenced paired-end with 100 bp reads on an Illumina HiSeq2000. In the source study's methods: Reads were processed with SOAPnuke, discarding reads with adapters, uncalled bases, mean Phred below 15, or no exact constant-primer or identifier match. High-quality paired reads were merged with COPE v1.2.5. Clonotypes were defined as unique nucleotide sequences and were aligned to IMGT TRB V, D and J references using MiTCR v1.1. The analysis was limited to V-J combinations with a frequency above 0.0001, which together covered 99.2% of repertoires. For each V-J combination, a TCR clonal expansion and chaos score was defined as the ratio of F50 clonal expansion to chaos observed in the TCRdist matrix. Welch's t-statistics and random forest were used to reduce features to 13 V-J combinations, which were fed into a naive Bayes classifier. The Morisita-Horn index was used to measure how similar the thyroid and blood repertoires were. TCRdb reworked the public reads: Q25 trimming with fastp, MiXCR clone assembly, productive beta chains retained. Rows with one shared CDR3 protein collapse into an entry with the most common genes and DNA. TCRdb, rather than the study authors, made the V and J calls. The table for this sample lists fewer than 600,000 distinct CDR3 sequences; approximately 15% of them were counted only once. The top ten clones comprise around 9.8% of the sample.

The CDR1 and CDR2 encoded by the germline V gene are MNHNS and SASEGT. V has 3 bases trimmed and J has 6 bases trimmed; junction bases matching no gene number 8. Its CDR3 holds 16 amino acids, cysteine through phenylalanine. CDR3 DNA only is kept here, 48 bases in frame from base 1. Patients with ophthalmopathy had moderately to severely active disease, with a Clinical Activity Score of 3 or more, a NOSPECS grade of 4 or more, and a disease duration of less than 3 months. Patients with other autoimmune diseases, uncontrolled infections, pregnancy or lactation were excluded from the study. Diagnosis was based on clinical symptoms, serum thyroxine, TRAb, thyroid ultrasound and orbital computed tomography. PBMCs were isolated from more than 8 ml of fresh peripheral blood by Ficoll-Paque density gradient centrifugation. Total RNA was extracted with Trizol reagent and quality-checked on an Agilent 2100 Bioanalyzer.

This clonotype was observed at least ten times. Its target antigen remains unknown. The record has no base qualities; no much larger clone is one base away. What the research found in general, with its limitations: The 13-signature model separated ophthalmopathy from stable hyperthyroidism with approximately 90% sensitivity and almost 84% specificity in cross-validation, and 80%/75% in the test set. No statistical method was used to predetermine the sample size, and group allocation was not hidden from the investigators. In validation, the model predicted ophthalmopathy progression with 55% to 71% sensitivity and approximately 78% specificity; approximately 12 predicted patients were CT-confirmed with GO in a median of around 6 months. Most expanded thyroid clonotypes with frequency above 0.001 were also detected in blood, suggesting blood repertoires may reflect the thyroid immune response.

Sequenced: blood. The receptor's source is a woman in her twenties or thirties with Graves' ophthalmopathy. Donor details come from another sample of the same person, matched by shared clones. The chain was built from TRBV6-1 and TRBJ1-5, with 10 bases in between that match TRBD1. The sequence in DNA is TGTGCCAGCAGTGACGACAGGGGGCGAGAGGGTCAGCCCCAGCATTTT. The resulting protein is CASSDDRGREGQPQHF.